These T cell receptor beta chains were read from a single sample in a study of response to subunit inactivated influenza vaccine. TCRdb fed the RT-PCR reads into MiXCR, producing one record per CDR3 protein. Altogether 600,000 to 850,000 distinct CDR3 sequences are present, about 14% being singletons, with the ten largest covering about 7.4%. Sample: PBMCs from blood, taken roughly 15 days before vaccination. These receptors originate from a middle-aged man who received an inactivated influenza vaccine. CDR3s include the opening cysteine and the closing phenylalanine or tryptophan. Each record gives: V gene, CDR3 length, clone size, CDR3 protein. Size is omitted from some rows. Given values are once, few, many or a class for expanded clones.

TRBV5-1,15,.,CASSYSSGATNEQFF
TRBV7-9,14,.,CASSFRTGRNEQFF
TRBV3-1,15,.,CASSLTESSYNEQFF
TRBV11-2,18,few,CASSSEASGGAGSREQFF
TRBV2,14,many,CASSEPGGRDTQYF
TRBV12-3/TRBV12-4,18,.,CASSFLLAGATGTGELFF
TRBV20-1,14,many,CSALGQAGYYGYTF
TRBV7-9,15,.,CASSPKVTGWYEQYF
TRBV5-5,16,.,CASSLFVGRMTGELFF
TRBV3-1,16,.,CASSQDSEGKNSPLHF
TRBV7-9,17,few,CASSPVRMTSGSDTQYF
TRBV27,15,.,CASSPGGGRAYEQYF
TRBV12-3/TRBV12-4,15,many,CASSFTSYGTDTQYF
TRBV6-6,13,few,CASSEDLMAGYTF
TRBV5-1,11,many,CASRGETEAFF
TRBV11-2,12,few,CASSLDSTEQFF
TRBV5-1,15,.,CASSLDHPNTGELFF
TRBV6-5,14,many,CASSYAGWGDEQFF
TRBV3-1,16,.,CASSRTRGPSSYEQYF
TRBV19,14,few,CASRDRGKADTQYF
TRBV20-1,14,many,CSAMRDLALLEQYF
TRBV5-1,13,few,CASSVAGGHEQFF
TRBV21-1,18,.,CASSKRRGEGRGGETQYF
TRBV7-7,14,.,CASSETPMADTQYF
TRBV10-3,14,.,CAISESDLNEKLFF
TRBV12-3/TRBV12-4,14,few,CASRPGPYTGELFF
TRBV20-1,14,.,CSARGGRGNQPQHF
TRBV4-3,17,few,CASSQDRGSANTGELFF